Included here is one T cell receptor beta chain sequence, with context. The target antigen is unknown. The data are from a study of T cell responses to AZD1222 COVID-19 vaccine. Researchers grouped second doses given at about 4 or about 12 weeks into one pool. Profiled with immunoSEQ multiplex PCR; TCRdb holds only in-frame clones, not every one. The table shows around 120,000 clones, with 85% to 90% occurring only once. General study points: Clonal diversity was possibly underestimated; the donors were predominantly white British and more often female. Without day 14 samples, only post-peak T cell repertoires were studied. Increased Spike-specific TCR breadth and depth were observed after two AZD1222 doses.

This receptor was obtained from an adult who received the AZD1222 COVID-19 vaccine. Source: peripheral blood, taken 28 days after the second AZD1222 dose.

The CDR3 loop reads CASSPNGTPNYGYTF. DNA for the CDR3: TGTGCCAGCTCACCCAACGGGACACCTAACTATGGCTACACCTTC. The V gene is TRBV18, the J gene TRBJ1-2, with D possibly TRBD1 on 6 matching bases. The CDR3 length is 15 residues. V was cut by 3 bases and J by 0 bases, with 11 bases left in between. Per germline, CDR1 KGHSH and CDR2 LQKENI. The entire variable domain, with the rest obtained from reference TRBV18 and TRBJ1-2, is as follows: NAGVMQNPRHLVRRRGQEARLRCSPMKGHSHVYWYRQLPEEGLKFMVYLQKENIIDESGMPKERFSAEFPKEGPSILRIQQVVRGDSAAYFCASSPNGTPNYGYTFGSGTRLTVV.